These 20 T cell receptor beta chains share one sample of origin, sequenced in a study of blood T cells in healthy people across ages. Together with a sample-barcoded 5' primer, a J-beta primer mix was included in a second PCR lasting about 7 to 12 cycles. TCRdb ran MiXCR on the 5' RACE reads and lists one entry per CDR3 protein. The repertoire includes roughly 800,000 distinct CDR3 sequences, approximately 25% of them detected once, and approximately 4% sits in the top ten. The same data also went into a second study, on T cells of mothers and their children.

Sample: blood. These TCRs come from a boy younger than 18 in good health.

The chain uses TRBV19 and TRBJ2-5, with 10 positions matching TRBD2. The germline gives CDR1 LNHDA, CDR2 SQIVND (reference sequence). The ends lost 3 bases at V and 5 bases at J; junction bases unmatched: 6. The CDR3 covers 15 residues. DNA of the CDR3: TGTGCCAGTAGTATGCTGACTAGCGGGCCGGAGACCCAGTACTTC. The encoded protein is CASSMLTSGPETQYF. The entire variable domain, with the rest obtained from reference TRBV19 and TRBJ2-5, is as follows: DGGITQSPKYLFRKEGQNVTLSCEQNLNHDAMYWYRQDPGQGLRLIYYSQIVNDFQKGDIAEGYSVSREKKESFPLTVTSAQKNPTAFYLCASSMLTSGPETQYFGPGTRLLVL.

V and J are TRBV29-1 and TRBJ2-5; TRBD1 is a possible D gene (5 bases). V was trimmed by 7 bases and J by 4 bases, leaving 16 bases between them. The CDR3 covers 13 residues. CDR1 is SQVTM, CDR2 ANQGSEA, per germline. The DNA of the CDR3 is TGCAGCGAGCAAGGGGCAGACGGAGAGACCCAGTACTTC. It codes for CSEQGADGETQYF.

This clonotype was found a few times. DNA of the CDR3: TGTGCCAGCAGCTTAGCGGGAGGGCGGGTCTACGAGCAGTACTTC. Translating it yields CASSLAGGRVYEQYF. V is TRBV7-9 and J is TRBJ2-1, with TRBD2 identical over 7 bases. The DNA matches TRBJ2-7 better at its end, which makes the J call doubtful. The CDR3 totals 15 residues. Germline values: CDR1 SEHNR, CDR2 FQNEAQ (reference sequence).

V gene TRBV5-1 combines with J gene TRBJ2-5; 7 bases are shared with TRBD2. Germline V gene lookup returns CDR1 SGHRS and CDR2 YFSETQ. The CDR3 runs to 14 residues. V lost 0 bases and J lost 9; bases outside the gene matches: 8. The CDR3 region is CASSLAGVAGAQYF. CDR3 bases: TGCGCCAGCAGCTTGGCCGGAGTGGCGGGGGCCCAGTACTTC. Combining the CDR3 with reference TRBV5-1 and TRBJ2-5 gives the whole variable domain KAGVTQTPRYLIKTRGQQVTLSCSPISGHRSVSWYQQTPGQGLQFLFEYFSETQRNKGNFPGRFSGRQFSNSRSEMNVSTLELGDSALYLCASSLAGVAGAQYFGPGTRLLVL.

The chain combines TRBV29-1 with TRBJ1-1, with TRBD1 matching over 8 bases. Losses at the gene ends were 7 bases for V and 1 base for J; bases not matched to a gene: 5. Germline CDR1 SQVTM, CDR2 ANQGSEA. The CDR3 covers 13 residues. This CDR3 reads CSGMGQANTEAFF. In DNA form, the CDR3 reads TGCAGCGGGATGGGACAGGCGAACACTGAAGCTTTCTTT. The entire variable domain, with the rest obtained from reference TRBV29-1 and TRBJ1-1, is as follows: SAVISQKPSRDICQRGTSLTIQCQVDSQVTMMFWYRQQPGQSLTLIATANQGSEATYESGFVIDKFPISRPNLTFSTLTVSNMSPEDSSIYLCSGMGQANTEAFFGQGTRLTVV.

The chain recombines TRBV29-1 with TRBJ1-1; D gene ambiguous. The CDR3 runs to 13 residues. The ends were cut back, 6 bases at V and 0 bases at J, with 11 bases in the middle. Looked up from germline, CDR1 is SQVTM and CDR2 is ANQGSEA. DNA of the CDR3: TGCAGCGTCCGCGGGGTCATGAACACTGAAGCTTTCTTT. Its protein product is CSVRGVMNTEAFF.

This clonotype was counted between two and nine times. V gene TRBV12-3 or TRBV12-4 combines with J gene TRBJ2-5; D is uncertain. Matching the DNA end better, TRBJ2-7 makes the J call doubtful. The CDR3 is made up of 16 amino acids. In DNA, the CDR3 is TGTGCCAGCAGTTTAGCGCAGTGGGTTAACTCCTACGAGCAGTACTTC. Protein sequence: CASSLAQWVNSYEQYF.

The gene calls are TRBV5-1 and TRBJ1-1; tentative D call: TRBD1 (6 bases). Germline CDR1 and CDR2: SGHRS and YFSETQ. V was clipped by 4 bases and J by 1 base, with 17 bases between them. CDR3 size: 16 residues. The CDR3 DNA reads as TGCGCCAGCAGCAAGGACAGTCCTCTTGGGAACACTGAAGCTTTCTTT. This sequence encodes CASSKDSPLGNTEAFF.

The CDR3 here is CAISTGGYEQYF. The CDR3 coding sequence is TGTGCCATCAGCACAGGCGGTTACGAGCAGTACTTC. The J gene is TRBJ2-7, the V gene TRBV10-3, with D perhaps matching TRBD1 (5 bases). The germline V gene encodes CDR1 ENHRY and CDR2 SYGVKD. V dropped 6 bases and J dropped 4 bases, with 10 bases sitting between them. The CDR3 runs 12 residues.

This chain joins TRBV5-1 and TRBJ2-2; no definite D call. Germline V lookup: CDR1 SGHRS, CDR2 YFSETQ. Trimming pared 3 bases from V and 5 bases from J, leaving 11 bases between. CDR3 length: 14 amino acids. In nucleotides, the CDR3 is TGCGCCAGCAGCTCGGTCGGCAAGACCGGGGAGCTGTTTTTT. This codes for CASSSVGKTGELFF.

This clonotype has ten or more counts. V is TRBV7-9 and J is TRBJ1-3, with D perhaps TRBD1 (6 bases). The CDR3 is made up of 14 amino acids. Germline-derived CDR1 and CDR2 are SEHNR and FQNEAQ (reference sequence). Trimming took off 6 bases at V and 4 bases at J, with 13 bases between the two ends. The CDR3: CASSLSGAGNTIYF. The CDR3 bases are TGTGCCAGCAGTTTATCAGGGGCCGGAAACACCATATATTTT.

For the CDR3, the DNA is TGCAGCGTGACAGGGCTCTCCTACGAGCAGTACTTC. Amino acids: CSVTGLSYEQYF. The V gene is TRBV29-1, the J gene TRBJ2-7; 7 bases are a match to TRBD1. The CDR3 is 12 amino acids. Unmatched junction bases numbered 2, after V lost 6 bases and J lost 0 bases. CDR1 and CDR2 (germline): SQVTM, ANQGSEA.

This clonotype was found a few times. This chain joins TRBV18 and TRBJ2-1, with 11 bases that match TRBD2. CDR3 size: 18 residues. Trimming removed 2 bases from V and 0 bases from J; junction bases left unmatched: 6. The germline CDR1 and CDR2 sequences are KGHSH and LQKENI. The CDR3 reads CASSPSGLAASSYNEQFF. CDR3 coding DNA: TGTGCCAGCTCACCATCGGGACTAGCGGCGAGCTCCTACAATGAGCAGTTCTTC. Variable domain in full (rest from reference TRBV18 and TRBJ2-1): NAGVMQNPRHLVRRRGQEARLRCSPMKGHSHVYWYRQLPEEGLKFMVYLQKENIIDESGMPKERFSAEFPKEGPSILRIQQVVRGDSAAYFCASSPSGLAASSYNEQFFGPGTRLTVL.

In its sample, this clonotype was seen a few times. The CDR3 protein is CSARSKAGGSYNEQFF. CDR3 DNA: TGCAGTGCTAGATCTAAAGCGGGGGGGTCTTACAATGAGCAGTTCTTC. The chain employs TRBV20-1 and TRBJ2-1, with 10 bases fitting TRBD2. Germline-derived CDR1 and CDR2 are DFQATT and SNEGSKA (reference sequence). There are 16 residues in the CDR3. With 2 bases clipped from V and 4 bases from J, the junction kept 8 bases outside the gene matches.

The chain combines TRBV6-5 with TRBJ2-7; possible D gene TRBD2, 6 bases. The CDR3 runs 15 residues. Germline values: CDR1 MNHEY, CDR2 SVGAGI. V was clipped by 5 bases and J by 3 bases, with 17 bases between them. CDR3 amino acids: CASSKLAGGYYEQYF. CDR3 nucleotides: TGTGCCAGCAGTAAACTAGCAGGAGGTTACTACGAGCAGTACTTC.

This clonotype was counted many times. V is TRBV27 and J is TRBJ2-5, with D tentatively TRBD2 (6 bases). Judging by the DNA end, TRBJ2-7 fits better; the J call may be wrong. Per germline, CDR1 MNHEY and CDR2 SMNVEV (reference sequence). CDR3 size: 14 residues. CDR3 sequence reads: CASSLSSGGYEQYF. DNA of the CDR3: TGTGCCAGCAGTTTGAGTAGCGGTGGGTACGAGCAGTACTTC.

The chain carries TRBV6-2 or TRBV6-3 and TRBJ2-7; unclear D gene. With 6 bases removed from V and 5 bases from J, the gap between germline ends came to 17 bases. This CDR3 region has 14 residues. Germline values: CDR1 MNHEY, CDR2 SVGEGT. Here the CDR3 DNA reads TGTGCCAGCAGACGACAAGAAATGGATCACGAGCAGTACTTC. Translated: CASRRQEMDHEQYF.

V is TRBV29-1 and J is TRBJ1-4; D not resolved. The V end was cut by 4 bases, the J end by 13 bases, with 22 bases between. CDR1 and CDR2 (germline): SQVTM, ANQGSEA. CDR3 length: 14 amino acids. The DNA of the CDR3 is TGCAGCGTTGTAGACGGGTCCCTCAAAACGGGACTGTTTTTT. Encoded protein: CSVVDGSLKTGLFF.

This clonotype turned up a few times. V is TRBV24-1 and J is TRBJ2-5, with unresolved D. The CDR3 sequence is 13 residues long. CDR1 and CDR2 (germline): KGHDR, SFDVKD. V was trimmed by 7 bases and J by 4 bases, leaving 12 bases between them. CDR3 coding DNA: TGTGCCACCAGCTCGACGCTCGGAGAGACCCAGTACTTC. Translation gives CATSSTLGETQYF.

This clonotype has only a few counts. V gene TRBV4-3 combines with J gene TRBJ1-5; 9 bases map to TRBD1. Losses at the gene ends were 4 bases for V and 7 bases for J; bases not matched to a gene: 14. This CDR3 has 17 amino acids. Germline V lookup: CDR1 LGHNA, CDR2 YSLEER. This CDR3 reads CASSPQPGTGLGQPQHF. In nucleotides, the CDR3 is TGCGCCAGCAGCCCCCAACCCGGGACAGGGCTTGGACAGCCCCAGCATTTT.